One sample yielded the 2 T cell receptor beta chains listed below, sequenced in a study of Graves' ophthalmopathy and Graves' hyperthyroidism. Researchers took RNA transcripts and amplified TCR beta CDR3 regions from them. Second-round multiplex PCR came after first-round RT-PCR with HTBI primers. Each CDR3 protein gets one entry after TCRdb re-called the multiplex PCR reads with MiXCR. The sample includes 1 million to 1.3 million distinct CDR3 sequences, 35% to 45% of them seen just once. Specimen: peripheral blood or thyroid tissue (not recorded which). The receptors come from an adult man with Graves' hyperthyroidism.

This clonotype was recorded at least ten times. The V and J genes are TRBV4-3 and TRBJ2-7; the D gene is possibly TRBD1 (5 bases). Trimming removed 8 bases at V and 5 bases at J, with 19 bases between. The CDR3 loop spans 14 amino acids. From germline, CDR1 is LGHNA and CDR2 YSLEER. CDR3 in DNA: TGCGCCAGCTCACCAACAGGAATACCCAACGAGCAGTACTTC. It specifies CASSPTGIPNEQYF.

This clonotype has at least ten counts. The J gene is TRBJ1-4, the V gene TRBV20-1, with D tentatively TRBD1 (5 bases). V lost 6 bases to trimming and J lost 7 bases, with 18 bases between them. Germline lookup yields CDR1 DFQATT and CDR2 SNEGSKA (reference sequence). The CDR3 is 14 residues long. The CDR3 DNA reads as TGCAGTGCCCTGGGGGGAGAAGGGCGTGAAAAACTGTTTTTT. Translation: CSALGGEGREKLFF.